The entry that follows covers one TCR beta chain sequence. The protocol was immunoSEQ multiplex PCR, while the TCRdb copy is restricted to in-frame clones and leaves out a portion. The profile covers under 450,000 clones, with about 93% appearing a single time and 6% to 7% taken by the ten largest. The ends were cut back, 0 bases at V and 0 bases at J, with 9 bases in the middle. The germline CDR1 and CDR2 sequences are SGHVS and FNYEAQ. This CDR3 comprises 16 residues. The data are from a study of control samples from healthy donors and cancer patients. The specimen sequenced was PBMCs. This TCR was sampled from a man aged 35 to 55 with head and neck cancer. The chain links TRBV7-6 to TRBJ2-1; D possibly corresponds to TRBD1 (5 bases). The CDR3 region is CASSLAGRSSYNEQFF. Here the CDR3 DNA reads TGTGCCAGCAGCTTAGCGGGGCGAAGCTCCTACAATGAGCAGTTCTTC.